Each of the 9 T cell receptor beta chains below was sequenced from the same sample in a study of cytomegalovirus exposure and HLA in healthy donors. Method: immunoSEQ multiplex PCR; TCRdb's copy keeps in-frame clones and lacks some. The sample lists fewer than 250,000 clones, less than 85% occurring once. Sequencing used PBMCs. The receptors were gathered from a woman aged 18-29 years in good health and CMV-seronegative.

The chain employs TRBV6-5 and TRBJ1-1; 11 bases are shared with TRBD1. This CDR3 comprises 15 residues. CDR1 and CDR2 (germline): MNHEY, SVGAGI. V lost 7 bases, J lost 5 bases, and 9 bases stayed unmatched. Here the CDR3 DNA reads TGTGCCAGCACTCGGACAGGGGGCGCGAGAACTGAAGCTTTCTTT. Protein product: CASTRTGGARTEAFF.

CDR3 bases: TGTGCCAGCAGTCCCTCGCGGGTAGGGCAAGAGACCCAGTACTTC. This encodes CASSPSRVGQETQYF. The chain is built from TRBV27 and TRBJ2-5; tentative D call: TRBD2 (5 bases). Trimming left V 5 bases short and J 2 bases short, with 15 bases between. Looked up from germline, CDR1 is MNHEY and CDR2 is SMNVEV (reference sequence). CDR3 length equals 15 residues.

This chain connects TRBV2 to TRBJ2-3; either TRBD1 or TRBD2 may fit D (5 bases each). CDR3 length: 12 amino acids. The V gene lost 6 bases and the J gene lost 4 bases, with 8 bases spanning the gap. In germline, CDR1 is SNHLY, CDR2 FYNNEI. CDR3 region: CASRRGPDTQYF. The CDR3, as DNA: TGTGCCAGCAGACGGGGACCAGATACGCAGTATTTT. The full variable domain, its missing parts supplied by reference TRBV2 and TRBJ2-3, is EPEVTQTPSHQVTQMGQEVILRCVPISNHLYFYWYRQILGQKVEFLVSFYNNEISEKSEIFDDQFSVERPDGSNFTLKIRSTKLEDSAMYFCASRRGPDTQYFGPGTRLTVL.

The rearrangement uses TRBV10-2 and TRBJ1-5; D is unclear. V lost 6 bases, J lost 9 bases, and 18 bases lay in between. The CDR3 has 14 residues. Germline-derived CDR1 and CDR2 are WSHSY and SAAADI. The CDR3 here is CASRDRSQAGPQHF. The CDR3 DNA sequence: TGCGCCAGCAGAGACCGATCTCAAGCTGGGCCCCAGCATTTT.

In its sample, this clone was seen many times. This chain links TRBV19 with TRBJ1-5; D may be TRBD1 (5 bases). The CDR3 spans 15 residues. The ends were cut back, 5 bases at V and 10 bases at J, with 21 bases in the middle. CDR1 LNHDA and CDR2 SQIVND come from the germline V gene (reference sequence). This CDR3 is CASSASRRSQGPQHF. The DNA for the CDR3 is TGTGCCAGTAGTGCCTCTCGGCGGTCCCAGGGACCCCAGCATTTT.

The rearrangement uses TRBV9 and TRBJ2-1; tentative D call: TRBD1 (5 bases). This CDR3 has 15 amino acids. V lost 4 bases and J 6 bases, leaving 17 bases between the germline ends. Germline V CDR1 and CDR2: SGDLS, YYNGEE. The DNA of the CDR3 is TGTGCCAGCAGCATCCTTGGGGCCGACTCCAATGAGCAGTTCTTC. It codes for CASSILGADSNEQFF.

This clone has more than one count but fewer than ten. The chain links TRBV10-2 to TRBJ2-4; 14 positions match TRBD2. CDR1 is WSHSY, CDR2 SAAADI, per germline. The CDR3 is 17 residues long. V dropped 4 bases and J dropped 9; count of bases not matched to a gene: 11. The CDR3 here is CASSGGTSGSVSGIQYF. The CDR3 DNA is TGCGCCAGCAGTGGGGGGACTAGCGGGAGCGTAAGTGGCATTCAGTACTTC.

This sequence joins TRBV5-1 and TRBJ2-7, with 8 bases fitting TRBD1. The CDR3 totals 15 residues. Germline CDR1 SGHRS, CDR2 YFSETQ. The V gene end was trimmed by 5 bases and the J gene end by 5 bases; junction bases not matched to a gene: 12. CDR3 nucleotides: TGCGCCAGCAGTCAAAATTGGGGACAGGTTAACGAGCAGTACTTC. Its translation: CASSQNWGQVNEQYF.

The chain joins TRBV27 to TRBJ2-4, with D maybe TRBD2 (5 bases). The germline V gene has CDR1 MNHEY and CDR2 SMNVEV (reference sequence). The CDR3 sequence is 16 residues long. Trimming left V 5 bases short and J 1 base short, with 15 bases between. The CDR3 here is CASSPSPRGAKNIQYF. The CDR3 DNA is TGTGCCAGCAGTCCCAGCCCCCGAGGGGCCAAAAACATTCAGTACTTC.